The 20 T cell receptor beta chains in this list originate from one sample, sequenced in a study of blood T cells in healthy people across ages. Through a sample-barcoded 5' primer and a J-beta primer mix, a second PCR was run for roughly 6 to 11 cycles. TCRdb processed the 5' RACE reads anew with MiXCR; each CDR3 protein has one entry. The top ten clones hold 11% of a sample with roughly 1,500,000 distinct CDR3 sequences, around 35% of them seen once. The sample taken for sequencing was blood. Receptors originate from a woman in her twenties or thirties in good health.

The CDR3 nucleotides read TGTGCCAGCAGGAGGGTACAGGCGGAGACCCAGTACTTC. Translation gives CASRRVQAETQYF. The chain joins TRBV6-6 to TRBJ2-5, with D perhaps TRBD1 or TRBD2 (5 bases each). CDR1 is MNHNY and CDR2 is SVGAGI in the germline V gene (reference sequence). With 6 bases removed from V and 5 bases from J, the gap between germline ends came to 13 bases. The CDR3 has 13 amino acids.

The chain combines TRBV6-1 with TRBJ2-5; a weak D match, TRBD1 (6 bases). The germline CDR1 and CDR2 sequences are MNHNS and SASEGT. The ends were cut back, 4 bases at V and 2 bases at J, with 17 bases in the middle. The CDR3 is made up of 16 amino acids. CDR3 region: CASSAGRGEWQETQYF. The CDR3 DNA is TGTGCCAGCAGTGCCGGCAGGGGAGAGTGGCAAGAGACCCAGTACTTC.

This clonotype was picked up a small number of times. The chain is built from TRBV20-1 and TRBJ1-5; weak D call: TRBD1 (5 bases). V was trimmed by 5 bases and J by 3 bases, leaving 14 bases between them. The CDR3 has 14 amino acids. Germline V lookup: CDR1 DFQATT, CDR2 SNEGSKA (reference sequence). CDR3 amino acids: CSADPGLLNQPQHF. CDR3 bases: TGCAGTGCTGATCCGGGACTCCTCAATCAGCCCCAGCATTTT.

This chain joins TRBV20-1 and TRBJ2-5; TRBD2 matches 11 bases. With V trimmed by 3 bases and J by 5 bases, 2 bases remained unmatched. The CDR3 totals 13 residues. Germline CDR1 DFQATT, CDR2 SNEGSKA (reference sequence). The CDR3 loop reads CSASWTSGETQYF. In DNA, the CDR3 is TGCAGTGCTAGCTGGACTAGCGGGGAGACCCAGTACTTC.

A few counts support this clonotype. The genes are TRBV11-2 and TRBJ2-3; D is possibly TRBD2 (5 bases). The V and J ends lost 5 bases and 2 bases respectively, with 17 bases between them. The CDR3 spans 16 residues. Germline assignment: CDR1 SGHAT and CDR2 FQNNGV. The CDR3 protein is CASSQRSGEYTDTQYF. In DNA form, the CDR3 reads TGTGCCAGCAGCCAACGGTCCGGGGAGTACACAGATACGCAGTATTTT. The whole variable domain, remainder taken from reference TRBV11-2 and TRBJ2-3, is EAGVAQSPRYKIIEKRQSVAFWCNPISGHATLYWYQQILGQGPKLLIQFQNNGVVDDSQLPKDRFSAERLKGVDSTLKIQPAKLEDSAVYLCASSQRSGEYTDTQYFGPGTRLTVL.

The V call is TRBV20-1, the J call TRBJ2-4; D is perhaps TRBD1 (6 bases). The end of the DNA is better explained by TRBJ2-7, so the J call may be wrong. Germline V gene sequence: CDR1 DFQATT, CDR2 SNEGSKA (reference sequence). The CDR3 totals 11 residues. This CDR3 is CSTGRGDEQYF. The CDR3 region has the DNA TGCAGTACGGGCAGGGGAGACGAGCAGTACTTC.

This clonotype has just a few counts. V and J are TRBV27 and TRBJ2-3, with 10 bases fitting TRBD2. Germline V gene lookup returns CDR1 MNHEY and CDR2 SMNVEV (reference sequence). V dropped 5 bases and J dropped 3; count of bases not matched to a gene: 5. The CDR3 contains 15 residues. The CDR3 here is CASSVLAGVTDTQYF. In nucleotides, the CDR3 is TGTGCCAGCAGTGTCCTAGCGGGAGTAACAGATACGCAGTATTTT.

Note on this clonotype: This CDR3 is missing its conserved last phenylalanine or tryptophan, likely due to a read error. The CDR3, as DNA: TGTGCCAGCCGACTAGCGGGGGGGCAAGGGGACATTCAGTACTGC. Its protein is CASRLAGGQGDIQYC. The rearrangement uses TRBV6-1 and TRBJ2-4; 14 positions match TRBD2. Germline trimming cut 8 bases from V and 8 bases from J; bases unmatched to any gene: 8. The CDR3 has 15 amino acids. Germline V lookup: CDR1 MNHNS, CDR2 SASEGT.

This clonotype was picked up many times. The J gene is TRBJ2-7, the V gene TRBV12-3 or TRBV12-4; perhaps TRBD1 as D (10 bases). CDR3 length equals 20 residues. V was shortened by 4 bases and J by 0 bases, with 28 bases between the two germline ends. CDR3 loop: CASSSGQGRASGESSYEQYF. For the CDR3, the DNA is TGTGCCAGCAGTTCGGGACAGGGGAGAGCTAGCGGGGAAAGCTCCTACGAGCAGTACTTC.

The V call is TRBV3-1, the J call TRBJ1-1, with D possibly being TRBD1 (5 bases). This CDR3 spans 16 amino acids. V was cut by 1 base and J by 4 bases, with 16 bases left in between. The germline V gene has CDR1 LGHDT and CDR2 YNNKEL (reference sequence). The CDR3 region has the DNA TGTGCCAGCAGCCAAGGATACGGTACAGGTGCCACTGAAGCTTTCTTT. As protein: CASSQGYGTGATEAFF.

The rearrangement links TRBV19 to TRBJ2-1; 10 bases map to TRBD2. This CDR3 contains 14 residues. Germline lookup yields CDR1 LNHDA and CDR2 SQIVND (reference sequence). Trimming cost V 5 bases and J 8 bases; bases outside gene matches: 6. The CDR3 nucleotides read TGTGCCAGTAGTGCAGCGGGAGGGCCGGATGAGCAGTTCTTC. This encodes CASSAAGGPDEQFF.

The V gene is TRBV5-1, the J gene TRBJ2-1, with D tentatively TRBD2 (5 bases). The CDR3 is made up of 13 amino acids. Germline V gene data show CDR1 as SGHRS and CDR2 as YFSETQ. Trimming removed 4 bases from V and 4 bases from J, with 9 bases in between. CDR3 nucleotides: TGCGCCAGCAGCGCCGGGATTTACAATGAGCAGTTCTTC. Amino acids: CASSAGIYNEQFF.

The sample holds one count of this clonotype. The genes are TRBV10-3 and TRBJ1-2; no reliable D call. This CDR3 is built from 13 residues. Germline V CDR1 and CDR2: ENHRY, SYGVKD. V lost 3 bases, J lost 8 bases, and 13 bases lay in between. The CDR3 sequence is CAISDMGEEGYTF. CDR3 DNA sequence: TGTGCCATCAGTGATATGGGAGAGGAGGGCTACACCTTC.

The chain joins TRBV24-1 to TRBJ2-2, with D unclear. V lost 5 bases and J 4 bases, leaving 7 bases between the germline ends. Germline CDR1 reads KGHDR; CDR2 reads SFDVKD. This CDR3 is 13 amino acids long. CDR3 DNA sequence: TGTGCCACCAGTGGCCCAGGCACCGGGGAGCTGTTTTTT. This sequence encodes CATSGPGTGELFF.

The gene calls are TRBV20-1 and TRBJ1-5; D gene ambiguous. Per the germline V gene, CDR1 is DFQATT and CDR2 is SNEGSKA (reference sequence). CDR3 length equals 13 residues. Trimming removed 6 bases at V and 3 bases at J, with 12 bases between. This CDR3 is CSASQEFNQPQHF. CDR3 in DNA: TGCAGTGCCAGTCAGGAGTTCAATCAGCCCCAGCATTTT.

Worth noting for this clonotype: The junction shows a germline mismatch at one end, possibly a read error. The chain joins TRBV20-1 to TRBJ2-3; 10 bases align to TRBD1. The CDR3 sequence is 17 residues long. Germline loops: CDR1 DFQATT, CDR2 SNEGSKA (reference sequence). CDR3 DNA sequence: TGCGGTGCTGTCCTAATGGGGACAGGGGAACTCACAGATACGCAGTATTTT. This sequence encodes CGAVLMGTGELTDTQYF.

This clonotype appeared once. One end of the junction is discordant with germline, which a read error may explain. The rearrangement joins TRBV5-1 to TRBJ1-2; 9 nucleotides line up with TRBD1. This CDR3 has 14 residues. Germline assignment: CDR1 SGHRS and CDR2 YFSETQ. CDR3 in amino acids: CAGSLGTGHCGYTF. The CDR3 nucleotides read TGCGCCGGCAGCTTGGGGACAGGGCACTGTGGCTACACCTTC.

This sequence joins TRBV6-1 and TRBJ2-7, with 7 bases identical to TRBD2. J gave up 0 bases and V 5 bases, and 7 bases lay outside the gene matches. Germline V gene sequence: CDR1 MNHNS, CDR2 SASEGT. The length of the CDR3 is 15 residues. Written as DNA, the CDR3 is TGTGCCAGCAGTTATCTAGCGGACCCCTCCTACGAGCAGTACTTC. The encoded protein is CASSYLADPSYEQYF.

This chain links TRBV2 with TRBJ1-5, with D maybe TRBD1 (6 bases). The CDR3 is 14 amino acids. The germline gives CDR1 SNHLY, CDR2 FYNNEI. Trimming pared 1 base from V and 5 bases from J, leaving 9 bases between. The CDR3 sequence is CASSEGRGDQPQHF. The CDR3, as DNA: TGTGCCAGCAGTGAAGGCAGGGGCGATCAGCCCCAGCATTTT. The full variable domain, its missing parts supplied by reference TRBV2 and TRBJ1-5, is EPEVTQTPSHQVTQMGQEVILRCVPISNHLYFYWYRQILGQKVEFLVSFYNNEISEKSEIFDDQFSVERPDGSNFTLKIRSTKLEDSAMYFCASSEGRGDQPQHFGDGTRLSIL.

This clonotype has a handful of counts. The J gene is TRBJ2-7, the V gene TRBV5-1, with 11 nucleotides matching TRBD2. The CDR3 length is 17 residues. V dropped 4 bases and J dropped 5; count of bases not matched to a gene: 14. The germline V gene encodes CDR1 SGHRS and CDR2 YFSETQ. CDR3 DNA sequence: TGCGCCAGCAGCCTAGCCTCCGGACTAGCGGGTTTCCACGAGCAGTACTTC. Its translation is CASSLASGLAGFHEQYF.